The entry that follows covers one T cell receptor beta chain sequence. The specificity of this receptor is unknown. Base qualities are not recorded, but no much larger clone differs from it by a single base. This sample is drawn from a study of vaccination and CD4 T cells after COVID-19 (dated 2022 in TCRdb). Regarding the study in general: Six males and four females were included in the convalescent cohort, with two Hispanic individuals, seven Caucasians, two Asians and one multiracial person represented. In an earlier paper using these donors, memory CD4+ T cell crossreactivity between SARS-CoV-2 and common cold coronavirus spike proteins was assessed at the TCR clonotype level. In ten to eleven COVID-19 convalescent patients and a few infection-naive healthy vaccine recipients, the spike-specific CD4+ TCR repertoire before mRNA vaccination was compared with the repertoire after mRNA vaccination. Overlapping spike peptide pools from SARS-CoV-2 and from the common cold coronaviruses HCoV-NL63, HCoV-OC43 and HCoV-229E were used as culture stimuli. Post-COVID blood samples were collected from convalescent patients a median of about 92 days after diagnosis, with a range of roughly 30 to 170 days. Post-vaccine blood samples were taken a median of about 77 days after the second vaccine dose, with a range of about 13 to 250 days. Two doses of either the Pfizer-BioNTech BNT162b2 vaccine (n=8) or the Moderna mRNA-1273 vaccine (n=2) were administered to participants. As controls, cultures received a CEFX viral epitope pool (the positive control), an HIV-1 Nef peptide pool (the negative control), or no peptide at all. What the work shows at the level of the full study, not this receptor alone: Among the post-vaccine SARS-CoV-2-reactive clones in convalescent patients, a median around 86% showed up only after vaccination, which suggests vaccine-specific priming. In convalescent patients, nearly all vaccine-specific clones (304 of 307) were found to be mono-reactive for SARS-CoV-2 spike rather than cross-reactive with common cold coronaviruses. The study included relatively few convalescent patients and did not analyze early timepoints after natural infection. An increase in the median number of SARS-CoV-2-reactive clonotypes from approximately 20 after infection to 35 to 40 after vaccination was observed, but the change was not found to be significant.

The trim is 2 bases for V and 2 bases for J, with a gap of 11 bases between the germline ends. The CDR3 has 14 amino acids, counting the end cysteine and phenylalanine. Here the CDR3 DNA is all that survives: 42 bases in frame from base 1. As encoded in the germline V gene (reference sequence), CDR1 is SGHKS while CDR2 is YYEKEE. The treatment or condition label, as the study defines it: roughly nine-day PBMC culture with coronavirus spike peptide pools or control peptides (ViraFEST assay). CD4+ T cells from unexposed donors were collected before the COVID-19 pandemic (2011-2018). To expand antigen-specific T cells with peptide pools and then pick out the expanded clonotypes through TCR sequencing, the study relied on the ViraFEST assay. PBMCs were cultured at roughly 1.8 million per well in IMDM supplemented with 5% human AB serum and 8.5 to 10 IU/ml IL-2, with approximately 10 ug/ml peptide pools added. On days 3 and 7, half of the culture medium was replaced with fresh IL-2-containing medium. After 10 days of culture, CD4+ T cells were isolated by negative selection with the EasySep CD4+ T cell isolation kit. As cell number allowed, CD4+ T cells from unexposed donors were tested for reactivity to SARS-CoV-2 S and N and to four common cold coronavirus spike pools. Ficoll-Paque Plus gradient centrifugation was used to isolate PBMCs from whole blood, and the isolated PBMCs were then either used fresh or cryopreserved at -140C. Each culture condition was generally run in triplicate wells. Leukapheresis product for the unexposed donors was bought commercially.

Library preparation employed PCR. At the Johns Hopkins FTIC core, DNA from the cultured CD4+ T cells underwent TCR sequencing with the Oncomine TCR Beta short-read assay. The QIAamp micro DNA kit was used to extract genomic DNA from the cultured CD4+ T cells. Oncomine TCR Beta libraries from cultured CD4+ T cells were pooled using unique dual indexes and sequenced on an Illumina iSeq 100. Per the original workflow: Non-productive sequences were removed, and CDR3s not starting with C, not ending with F or W, or shorter than 7 amino acids were discarded. The MANAFEST web application was used to identify antigen-specific clonotypes by comparing peptide-stimulated wells against reference wells and other culture wells. An FDR below 0.05, an odds ratio above 5, and a productive frequency above 0.1% in at least two of three replicate wells were required for clones to be considered positive. Cross-reactive clonotypes were defined as significantly expanded in both SARS-CoV-2 spike wells and at least one common cold coronavirus spike condition. Using R version 3.6.1, CDR3 homology was evaluated through Levenshtein distances (stringdist) along with unrooted phylogenetic trees (ape). The public reads were run again by TCRdb, first through fastp at Q25 and then through MiXCR, and only productive beta chains were kept. CDR3 protein sequences are deduplicated, and each keeps its most common genes and DNA. TCRdb's processing, not the authors' own work, is the source of the V and J calls. The sample records around 3,700 distinct CDR3 sequences, under 30% of which are singletons. The ten largest account for under 30% of the sample.

The TCR was taken from a human donor in good health. The chain employs TRBV5-5 and TRBJ2-7, with the D gene not clear enough to name. Source material: CD4+ T cells from blood, cultured in vitro. The CDR3 protein sequence reads: CASSLLGSPYEQYF. The DNA is as follows: TGTGCCAGCAGCTTACTGGGCAGTCCCTACGAGCAGTACTTC.